Shown below are 3 T cell receptor beta chains from a single sample sequenced in a study of cytomegalovirus exposure and HLA in healthy donors. A multiplex PCR was run with 60 Vbeta primers and 13 Jbeta primers. Profiling relied on immunoSEQ multiplex PCR, and the TCRdb table lists in-frame clones only, not all of them. The profile covers about 110,000 clones, with 70% to 80% appearing a single time and just over 8% taken by the ten largest. The sample taken for sequencing was PBMCs. Receptors originate from a woman aged 40 to 50 in good health and CMV-seropositive.

There are a few counts of this clone. The genes are TRBV5-4 and TRBJ1-2; 9 bases map to TRBD1. V lost 7 bases to trimming and J lost 4 bases; unmatched junction nucleotides: 8. CDR1 is SGHNT and CDR2 is YYREEE in the germline V gene (reference sequence). The CDR3 has 14 residues. This CDR3 reads CASGPGQGTYGYTF. Written as DNA, the CDR3 is TGTGCCAGCGGCCCGGGACAGGGAACCTATGGCTACACCTTC.

This clone has just a few counts. V and J are TRBV25-1 and TRBJ2-7, with 9 bases fitting TRBD1. The CDR3 has 14 amino acids. Germline assignment: CDR1 MGHDK and CDR2 SYGVNS. Germline trimming cut 4 bases from V and 5 bases from J; bases unmatched to any gene: 6. The chain's CDR3 is CASSVGGTGNEQYF. CDR3 nucleotide sequence: TGTGCCAGCAGTGTGGGAGGGACAGGGAACGAGCAGTACTTC.

This clone was seen once. The chain carries TRBV27 and TRBJ2-7, with 10 bases that match TRBD2. The CDR3 totals 15 residues. CDR1 and CDR2 (germline): MNHEY, SMNVEV (reference sequence). Unmatched junction bases numbered 7, after V lost 5 bases and J lost 3 bases. CDR3 sequence: CASSPSLAGDYEQYF. CDR3 nucleotide sequence: TGTGCCAGCAGTCCCTCCCTAGCGGGGGACTACGAGCAGTACTTC.